The 18 T cell receptor beta chains below were found in one sample sequenced in a study of T cells after yellow fever vaccination. TCRdb processed the 5' RACE reads anew with MiXCR; each CDR3 protein has one entry. Seen here are around 160,000 distinct CDR3 sequences, less than 9% observed once, and the top ten hold more than 2%. Sequenced here: CD4+ T cells sorted from PBMCs, sampled roughly 5 days after the first yellow fever vaccination. The receptors were gathered from a man aged 18 to 35 who received the YFV17D yellow fever vaccine.

This clonotype has a count of ten or more. The chain links TRBV7-2 to TRBJ1-5; no definite D call. V dropped 3 bases and J dropped 4 bases, with 7 bases sitting between them. The CDR3 covers 13 residues. Germline values: CDR1 SGHTA, CDR2 FQGNSA. The CDR3 is CASSLGQNQPQHF. The CDR3 DNA reads as TGTGCCAGCAGCTTGGGCCAGAATCAGCCCCAGCATTTT.

The chain has TRBV7-6 and TRBJ2-7; the D call may be TRBD1 or TRBD2 (5 bases each). This CDR3 region has 14 residues. Trimming left V 6 bases short and J 1 base short, with 13 bases between. The germline CDR1 and CDR2 sequences are SGHVS and FNYEAQ. CDR3 bases: TGTGCCAGCAGTTCTGGGGGATATTCCTACGAGCAGTACTTC. This translates into CASSSGGYSYEQYF.

This clonotype was picked up many times. V gene TRBV11-2 combines with J gene TRBJ1-2, with D uncertain. V lost 7 bases, J lost 4 bases, and 10 bases lay in between. The germline V gene has CDR1 SGHAT and CDR2 FQNNGV. The CDR3 has 12 residues. Here the CDR3 reads CASTGRSYGYTF. The CDR3, as DNA: TGTGCCAGCACCGGACGGAGCTATGGCTACACCTTC.

Ten or more counts support this clonotype. The rearrangement joins TRBV7-2 to TRBJ2-3; D remains unclear. This CDR3 region has 14 residues. V was cut by 0 bases and J by 2 bases, with 6 bases left in between. Germline V gene lookup returns CDR1 SGHTA and CDR2 FQGNSA. The CDR3 DNA reads as TGTGCCAGCAGCTTAGCATTGTACACAGATACGCAGTATTTT. Translation gives CASSLALYTDTQYF.

This clonotype was detected ten times or more. The J gene is TRBJ2-7, the V gene TRBV6-2 or TRBV6-3; perhaps TRBD1 as D (5 bases). The V gene lost 5 bases and the J gene lost 1 base, with 6 bases spanning the gap. The CDR3 runs to 12 residues. Per the germline V gene, CDR1 is MNHEY and CDR2 is SVGEGT. CDR3 nucleotides: TGTGCCAGCAGTGACAGTTCCTACGAGCAGTACTTC. This codes for CASSDSSYEQYF.

V and J are TRBV4-3 and TRBJ2-3, with unresolved D. V lost 1 base and J 4 bases, leaving 6 bases between the germline ends. Germline CDR1 is LGHNA and CDR2 is YSLEER. The CDR3 runs 13 residues. This chain's CDR3 is CASSQGMADTQYF. CDR3 sequence (DNA): TGCGCCAGCAGCCAAGGGATGGCAGATACGCAGTATTTT.

This clonotype was observed at least ten times. The chain employs TRBV6-5 and TRBJ1-2; D perhaps matches TRBD1 (6 bases). Germline V gene lookup returns CDR1 MNHEY and CDR2 SVGAGI. V was trimmed by 6 bases and J by 6 bases, leaving 8 bases between them. The CDR3 totals 11 residues. CDR3 DNA sequence: TGTGCCAGCAGAGGGACAAATGGCTACACCTTC. This gives the protein CASRGTNGYTF.

This clonotype appeared many times. The chain uses TRBV19 and TRBJ2-3, with 7 bases lining up with TRBD1. The CDR3 is made up of 14 amino acids. Per the germline V gene, CDR1 is LNHDA and CDR2 is SQIVND (reference sequence). The trim removed 8 bases at V and 1 base at J, leaving 6 bases unmatched. Written as DNA, the CDR3 is TGTGCCAGTGCCAAGGGGGCCCGCACAGATACGCAGTATTTT. Amino acid sequence: CASAKGARTDTQYF.

This clonotype was recorded at least ten times. V gene TRBV12-3 or TRBV12-4 combines with J gene TRBJ2-5, with D uncertain. V was cut by 1 base and J by 2 bases, with 8 bases left in between. CDR3 length: 14 residues. DNA of the CDR3: TGTGCCAGCAGTTTAGGGGATGAACAAGAGACCCAGTACTTC. Amino acids: CASSLGDEQETQYF.

This clonotype was detected ten times or more. The chain employs TRBV7-6 and TRBJ1-1; D gene unclear. In germline, CDR1 is SGHVS, CDR2 FNYEAQ. The CDR3 is made up of 14 amino acids. V gave up 5 bases and J gave up 4 bases, with 14 bases separating them. The CDR3 loop is CASSVQNVATEAFF. CDR3 sequence (DNA): TGTGCCAGCAGCGTACAGAACGTCGCCACTGAAGCTTTCTTT.

The V and J genes are TRBV7-3 and TRBJ1-1; D not resolved. Trimming took off 5 bases at V and 4 bases at J, with 11 bases between the two ends. The length of the CDR3 is 13 residues. Looked up from germline, CDR1 is SGHTA and CDR2 is FQGTGA. DNA for the CDR3: TGTGCCAGCAGCCCGGGGAGAGCCACTGAAGCTTTCTTT. This gives the protein CASSPGRATEAFF.

At least ten counts were recorded for this clonotype. The V and J genes are TRBV5-1 and TRBJ1-5; no firm D call. Trimming removed 0 bases at V and 7 bases at J, with 14 bases between. The germline V gene encodes CDR1 SGHRS and CDR2 YFSETQ. The CDR3 length is 15 residues. CDR3 amino acids: CASSLAAGGGQPQHF. The CDR3 DNA is TGCGCCAGCAGCTTGGCCGCGGGAGGAGGCCAGCCCCAGCATTTT.

This clonotype has a count of ten or more. The chain recombines TRBV29-1 with TRBJ2-7; D is perhaps TRBD1 (6 bases). There are 13 residues in the CDR3. CDR1 is SQVTM, CDR2 ANQGSEA, per germline. The ends were cut back, 6 bases at V and 1 base at J, with 13 bases in the middle. The CDR3 protein is CSVAWGLSYEQYF. The CDR3 bases are TGCAGCGTAGCCTGGGGGCTTTCCTACGAGCAGTACTTC.

A few counts support this clonotype. One end of the junction is discordant with germline, which a read error may explain. In DNA, the CDR3 is TGCTGTGCTAGAGTACTAGCGGGGGGACGCACAGATACGCAGTATTTT. This encodes CCARVLAGGRTDTQYF. V usage is TRBV20-1 and J usage is TRBJ2-3; 12 bases are a match to TRBD2. From germline, CDR1 is DFQATT and CDR2 SNEGSKA (reference sequence). CDR3 length: 16 amino acids.

The table lists this clonotype with many counts. The genes are TRBV2 and TRBJ2-7; no clear D. Trimming shortened V by 0 bases and J by 3 bases, and 0 bases separated the two germline ends. Germline V CDR1 and CDR2: SNHLY, FYNNEI. This CDR3 is 11 amino acids long. The CDR3 loop is CASSEAYEQYF. The CDR3 DNA reads as TGTGCCAGCAGTGAAGCCTACGAGCAGTACTTC.

This clonotype has a count of ten or more. V is TRBV7-9 and J is TRBJ1-2; TRBD1 matches 7 bases. Germline loops: CDR1 SEHNR, CDR2 FQNEAQ (reference sequence). The CDR3 loop spans 12 amino acids. J gave up 5 bases and V 5 bases, and 2 bases lay outside the gene matches. The CDR3 sequence: CASSTGQYGYTF. Written as DNA, the CDR3 is TGTGCCAGCAGCACGGGACAGTATGGCTACACCTTC.

In this sample, this clonotype turned up many times. The V and J genes are TRBV19 and TRBJ2-7; 8 nucleotides align to TRBD1. V gave up 3 bases and J gave up 3 bases; unmatched junction bases: 4. This CDR3 spans 14 amino acids. The germline V gene has CDR1 LNHDA and CDR2 SQIVND (reference sequence). The CDR3: CASSIPGGGYEQYF. CDR3 DNA: TGTGCCAGTAGTATTCCAGGGGGCGGCTACGAGCAGTACTTC.

This clonotype has ten or more counts. This chain joins TRBV11-2 and TRBJ1-2; D gene ambiguous. CDR1 SGHAT and CDR2 FQNNGV come from the germline V gene. CDR3 size: 12 residues. Trimming left V 3 bases short and J 7 bases short, with 9 bases between. CDR3 in amino acids: CASSLWQVGYTF. DNA of the CDR3: TGTGCCAGCAGCTTGTGGCAAGTTGGCTACACCTTC.